This T cell receptor (beta chain) was identified in a study of T cell repertoires in aging, cancer and after chemotherapy. Germline CDR1 reads SGHRS; CDR2 reads YFSETQ. The V gene lost 4 bases and the J gene lost 8 bases, with 16 bases spanning the gap. The CDR3 extends over 14 amino acids. By share, this clonotype counts as medium-sized. What it recognizes is unknown. Rearranged V-D-J TRB sequences were amplified with a mixed TRB-A/B primer pool. TCRdb reprocessed the multiplex PCR reads via MiXCR and lists one record per CDR3 protein. The profile covers over 2,500 distinct CDR3 sequences, with roughly a quarter appearing a single time and 10% to 15% taken by the ten largest. Overall study findings and caveats: Healthy donors lost TCR diversity with age mainly through richness, cancer patients through richness and evenness.

Amplification of TCR beta used genomic DNA extracted from peripheral blood. The material sequenced was blood. The receptor's source is a human donor with a solid tumor. This rearrangement joins TRBV5-1 to TRBJ2-1; perhaps TRBD1 as D (6 bases). CDR3 residues: CASSPRTVGDEQFF. In DNA, the CDR3 is TGCGCCAGCAGCCCGAGGACAGTAGGCGATGAGCAGTTCTTC.